This TCR beta chain was identified in a study of T cell responses to AZD1222 COVID-19 vaccine. The table came from immunoSEQ multiplex PCR; TCRdb's copy has only in-frame clones and leaves some out. Of about 140,000 clones listed, about 92% are singletons. The sequences come from peripheral blood, collected 28 days after the second AZD1222 dose. The source of this sequence is an adult who received the AZD1222 COVID-19 vaccine.

CDR3 in DNA: TGCGCCAGCAGCCCCCGCTTGGCGAACACTGAAGCTTTCTTT. It encodes CASSPRLANTEAFF. The gene calls are TRBV5-1 and TRBJ1-1; D not certain. This CDR3 comprises 14 residues. Per germline, CDR1 SGHRS and CDR2 YFSETQ. V lost 4 bases and J lost 1, with 11 bases in between.